The T cell receptor (beta chain) described here comes from a study of shared clonotypes between healthy human individuals (dated by TCRdb to the early 2020s). With regard to the full study: The cohort included three men and a couple of women between 18 and 49 years of age. For each donor, CD4 naive and CD4 memory were each run on three plates, CD8 naive on two plates, and CD8 memory on one plate. To increase sequencing depth and limit assay-specific biases, TCR repertoire library preparation and sequencing were carried out by different laboratories using diverse techniques. Per donor, leukapheresis produced somewhere between about 0.94 and 9.5 billion PBMCs. To estimate repertoire size and how much clonotype sharing occurs between individuals, the study deeply sequenced the blood TCR repertoires of five healthy adults.

A distance of 8 bases separates the germline ends of V and J, which lose 2 bases and 6 bases respectively. CDR1 and CDR2, per the germline V gene (reference sequence), are SEHNR and FQNEAQ. From cysteine to phenylalanine, the CDR3 is 13 amino acids long. The DNA shown is the 39-base CDR3, in frame from base 1. The paper as a whole reports these results and caveats: Incomplete sequencing was indicated by rarefaction of sorted-subset datasets, despite the large sequencing depth. The genetic and exposure-history diversity represented was limited by the small number of donors. Based on pairwise subsampling, the degree of clonotype sharing among donors was expected to be affected by sequencing depth. Sampling was restricted to blood, and TCR repertoires in tissue are likely to differ from TCR repertoires in blood. Compared with non-shared clonotypes, clonotypes shared by all four sorted-subset donors had higher generation probabilities. Larger estimated clonotype richness was generally found for naive subsets than for memory subsets. When a handful of donors were compared, the shared fraction of clonotypes was approximately 5% for naive CD4, about 4% for naive CD8, roughly 2.5% for memory CD4, and around 0.37% for memory CD8.

In the case of this clone: Its recognized antigen is unknown. No clone much larger than this one lies a single base away; base qualities are absent.

Using the deep immunoSEQ assay, TCR CDR3 regions were amplified from genomic DNA by multiplex PCR. Genomic DNA extracted from each cell subset was distributed evenly over all wells of several immunoSEQ 96-well plates, and each plate served as one replicate. For sorted subsets, approximately 200 ng of genomic DNA, equivalent to around 29,000 T cell genomes, went into each replicate PCR. Purified libraries were quantified with a Qubit 3.0 fluorometer, sized on a Bioanalyzer 2100, and re-quantified with the KAPA Library Quantification kit. Every immunoSEQ 96-well plate was sequenced on a separate single-read 150-cycle Illumina NextSeq 550 flow cell. On the study's bioinformatics: Because only junctional sequences without quality scores were contained in the immunoSEQ output, filtering matching that applied to full-length reads could not be performed. To assign V/J genes and CDR3, sequences were annotated using PyIR, a Python wrapper for IgBLAST v1.9, with IMGT germline references. Reads were filtered out if the reads had weak V/J assignments (E-value above 1e-6), no CDR3, stop codons, out-of-frame junctions, or ambiguous translated residues. A V3J clonotype was defined by an identical inferred V gene, J gene, and CDR3 amino acid sequence. Percentage overlap between repertoires was computed as shared unique clonotypes divided by the size of the smaller repertoire. Repertoire richness was assessed with RTK rarefaction, the Chao1 estimator, and Recon v2.1 estimates of unobserved clonotypes. Generation probabilities were computed with OLGA for all TCRbeta clonotypes obtained by the gDNA method from a handful of donors. In TCRdb, the immuneACCESS table is reduced to in-frame sequences with V and J assigned. These tables do not hold every clone; where another copy was compared, an unresolved V gene accounts for under half, and the others remain unexplained. The V and J calls and clone size are taken from that table; D and trimming were inferred from the DNA. Across this sample there are roughly 2,300,000 clones, with around 93% seen only once. The top ten hold 0.37% of the sample.

Donors were healthy HIV-negative adults with no recently reported acute infections or vaccinations. Every donor was a Caucasian adult residing in Nashville, Tennessee, USA. CD4+ T cells were enriched by magnetic negative selection, after which naive cells were positively selected on CD45RA and the negative fraction was taken as the memory subset. Blood was obtained by leukapheresis, after which PBMCs were separated by Ficoll-Histopaque density gradient centrifugation and cryopreserved in liquid nitrogen vapor phase. Analytical flow cytometry was used to check the purity and quantity of every magnetically sorted T cell population. Genomic DNA was isolated from every sorted fraction and measured by UV absorbance on a Nanodrop 2000c.

The chain employs TRBV7-9 and TRBJ2-1; the D gene is not confidently resolved. The sequenced sample was naive CD4+ T cells from PBMCs. The sample's cell subset or site label is to be understood as: CD45RA+ positively selected. The sequence came from a man aged 18 to 29 in good health. Some clones in this sample may be carry-over from other donors' samples. CDR3 reads: CASSLNTGNEQFF. The sequenced DNA is TGTGCCAGCAGCTTAAACACCGGCAATGAGCAGTTCTTC.